The text below deals with one T cell receptor (beta chain). The junction departs from the called germline gene at one end, perhaps through a read error. Gene names are the mouse ones. The read terminates 4 residues ahead of where the CDR3 ends, so the germline J gene completes it. Other DNA sequences in the sample encode the same CDR3. RNA extraction and reverse transcription yielded cDNA as sequencing template. The table came from immunoSEQ multiplex PCR; TCRdb's copy has only in-frame clones and leaves some out. This sample includes about 9,000 clones with no singletons; its ten biggest clones take up around a fifth. Combined cutaneous lymph node cells underwent sorting by CD4, CD8alpha, NKG2D, NKG2ACE and additional markers. Germline V CDR1 and CDR2: MSHET, SYDVDS. The CDR3 contains 14 residues. This sample stems from a study of CD8+ T cells in alopecia areata. The wider study: Recipients were approximately 7-11-week-old female C3H/HeJ mice grafted with skin from roughly 6-13-month-old C3H/HeJ donors with spontaneous alopecia.

Sequencing input: CD8+ T cells sorted from a lymph node. This clonotype was sampled from a C3H/HeJ mouse with alopecia areata. The mice in this strain carry MHC haplotype H2-k. This rearrangement joins TRBV29 to TRBJ2-5, with D uncertain. CDR3 residues: CASSFDIYQDTQYF. The DNA read from the CDR3 is TGCGCTAGCAGTTTCGACATCTACCAAGAC.